The rows below give T cell receptor beta chains drawn from one sample of a study of radiation and T cells in renal cell carcinoma. The table came from immunoSEQ multiplex PCR; TCRdb's copy has only in-frame clones and leaves some out. The sample records roughly 10,000 clones, more than 55% being singletons. The material sequenced was tumor tissue, taken from a patient whose treatment was nephrectomy without radiotherapy. The receptors stem from a man aged 35 to 55 with renal cell carcinoma. CDR3s include the opening cysteine and the closing phenylalanine or tryptophan. The D gene is left open where the match is weak. Size values are once, few and many counts, or a class for expanded clones, and some rows have none.

CDR3 protein: CASSLDLGQKFEQYF
CDR3 DNA: TGTGCCAGCAGCTTGGATTTGGGACAAAAGTTCGAGCAGTACTTC
J gene: TRBJ2-7
V gene: TRBV7-8
clone size: few
D gene: -

CDR3 protein: CAISVGGNTEAFF
CDR3 DNA: TGTGCCATCAGTGTAGGGGGTAACACTGAAGCTTTCTTT
J gene: TRBJ1-1
V gene: TRBV10-3
clone size: few
D gene: -

CDR3 protein: CAWDKQGAQGKQYF
CDR3 DNA: TGTGCCTGGGATAAACAGGGGGCGCAGGGGAAGCAGTACTTC
J gene: TRBJ2-7
V gene: TRBV30
clone size: -
D gene: TRBD1

CDR3 protein: CASSQAAGGNTEAFF
CDR3 DNA: TGTGCCAGCAGCCAAGCGGCAGGGGGGAACACTGAAGCTTTCTTT
J gene: TRBJ1-1
V gene: TRBV14
clone size: -
D gene: TRBD1

CDR3 protein: CASSRTGTTDTQYF
CDR3 DNA: TGTGCCAGCAGCCGAACAGGGACCACAGATACGCAGTATTTT
J gene: TRBJ2-3
V gene: TRBV14
clone size: -
D gene: -

CDR3 protein: CSAILGNEQFF
CDR3 DNA: TGCAGTGCTATTCTTGGGAATGAGCAGTTCTTC
J gene: TRBJ2-1
V gene: TRBV20-1
clone size: -
D gene: -

CDR3 protein: CASSPSTTDSFNEKLFF
CDR3 DNA: TGTGCCAGCAGCCCCTCAACGACGGACAGCTTTAATGAAAAACTGTTTTTT
J gene: TRBJ1-4
V gene: TRBV4-2
clone size: -
D gene: -

CDR3 protein: CASSPGGSSSYNEQFF
CDR3 DNA: TGTGCCAGCAGCCCAGGGGGGAGTTCCTCCTACAATGAGCAGTTCTTC
J gene: TRBJ2-1
V gene: TRBV11-3
clone size: -
D gene: -

CDR3 protein: CASSHNGGEPYEQYF
CDR3 DNA: TGTGCCAGCAGCCATAATGGGGGAGAGCCCTACGAGCAGTACTTC
J gene: TRBJ2-7
V gene: TRBV4-2
clone size: -
D gene: -

CDR3 protein: CAISEDRGIFRYGYTF
CDR3 DNA: TGTGCCATCAGTGAAGACAGGGGGATTTTTCGCTATGGCTACACCTTC
J gene: TRBJ1-2
V gene: TRBV10-3
clone size: -
D gene: TRBD1

CDR3 protein: CSVETGRGGYTF
CDR3 DNA: TGCAGCGTTGAAACAGGGAGAGGTGGCTACACCTTC
J gene: TRBJ1-2
V gene: TRBV29-1
clone size: -
D gene: -

CDR3 protein: CASSQVGGRGNEQFF
CDR3 DNA: TGCGCCAGCAGCCAAGTTGGCGGGAGGGGGAATGAGCAGTTCTTC
J gene: TRBJ2-1
V gene: TRBV4-1
clone size: -
D gene: TRBD2

CDR3 protein: CASSFSSNYGYTF
CDR3 DNA: TGCGCCAGCAGCTTCAGCAGTAACTATGGCTACACCTTC
J gene: TRBJ1-2
V gene: TRBV5-1
clone size: -
D gene: -

CDR3 protein: CASSPASGVSGANVLTF
CDR3 DNA: TGCGCCAGCAGCCCGGCCTCAGGGGTTTCTGGGGCCAACGTCCTGACTTTC
J gene: TRBJ2-6
V gene: TRBV5-1
clone size: -
D gene: -

CDR3 protein: CASSQDRGNTEAFF
CDR3 DNA: TGTGCCAGCAGCCAAGACAGGGGTAACACTGAAGCTTTCTTT
J gene: TRBJ1-1
V gene: TRBV4-2
clone size: medium-sized
D gene: -

CDR3 protein: CASSQEAAVGYGEAFF
CDR3 DNA: TGTGCCAGCAGCCAAGAGGCAGCCGTGGGCTACGGTGAAGCTTTCTTT
J gene: TRBJ1-1
V gene: TRBV14
clone size: few
D gene: -

CDR3 protein: CASSQGRSTNTEAFF
CDR3 DNA: TGCGCCAGCAGCCAGGGGAGAAGCACGAACACTGAAGCTTTCTTT
J gene: TRBJ1-1
V gene: TRBV4-1
clone size: -
D gene: -

CDR3 protein: CASSQERQRETTQYF
CDR3 DNA: TGTGCCAGCAGCCAAGAACGGCAGAGAGAGACGACCCAGTACTTC
J gene: TRBJ2-5
V gene: TRBV14
clone size: -
D gene: -

CDR3 protein: CASSSPSPPGELFF
CDR3 DNA: TGTGCCAGCAGTTCGCCCTCTCCACCCGGGGAGCTGTTTTTT
J gene: TRBJ2-2
V gene: TRBV28
clone size: -
D gene: -

CDR3 protein: CASSFTGAANQPQHF
CDR3 DNA: TGTGCCAGCAGTTTCACAGGGGCGGCGAATCAGCCCCAGCATTTT
J gene: TRBJ1-5
V gene: TRBV11-2
clone size: -
D gene: TRBD1

CDR3 protein: CASSPAGARGYTF
CDR3 DNA: TGTGCCAGCAGCCCGGCGGGGGCGCGTGGCTACACCTTC
J gene: TRBJ1-2
V gene: TRBV5-6
clone size: few
D gene: -